This T cell receptor (beta chain) was observed in a study of regulatory T cells in long-lasting Graves disease. The authors built TCR beta libraries using iRepertoire HTBI primers and Arm-PCR of CDR3 regions. MiXCR, run by TCRdb on the multiplex PCR reads, gives a single entry per CDR3 protein. In the table there are roughly 260,000 distinct CDR3 sequences, around 18% of which are singletons. Time point specified: newly diagnosed GD, antithyroid drugs for less than 3 months. Following extraction of RNA from PBMCs, that RNA was used to make the TCR library. The patients included were those that came from an endocrinology department in Xi'an, China. Germline values: CDR1 SGDLS, CDR2 YYNGEE. V lost 3 bases to trimming and J lost 5 bases; unmatched junction nucleotides: 5. CDR3 length: 15 residues. The sample also formed part of further work on T cells in Graves' hyperthyroidism and ophthalmopathy.

The gene calls are TRBV9 and TRBJ2-1, with TRBD2 identical over 10 bases. This receptor was identified in a woman under 40 with Graves disease. Sequences were derived from peripheral blood mononuclear cells (PBMCs), sampled at new diagnosis, from a patient treated with antithyroid drugs. The CDR3 protein is CASSARTSGHNEQFF. In DNA form, the CDR3 reads TGTGCCAGCAGCGCCCGGACTAGCGGTCACAATGAGCAGTTCTTC.